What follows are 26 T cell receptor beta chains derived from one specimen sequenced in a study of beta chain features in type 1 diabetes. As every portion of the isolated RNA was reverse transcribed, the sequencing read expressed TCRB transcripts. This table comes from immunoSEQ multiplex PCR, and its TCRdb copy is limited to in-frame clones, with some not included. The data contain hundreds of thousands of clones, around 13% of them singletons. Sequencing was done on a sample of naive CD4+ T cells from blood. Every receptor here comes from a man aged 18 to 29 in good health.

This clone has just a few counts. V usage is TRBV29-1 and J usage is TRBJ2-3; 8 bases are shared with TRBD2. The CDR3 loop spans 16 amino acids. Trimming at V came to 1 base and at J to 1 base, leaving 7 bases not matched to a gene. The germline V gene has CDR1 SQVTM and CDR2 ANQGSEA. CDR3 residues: CSVEGWAGGRTDTQYF. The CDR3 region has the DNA TGCAGCGTTGAAGGCTGGGCGGGGGGACGCACAGATACGCAGTATTTT.

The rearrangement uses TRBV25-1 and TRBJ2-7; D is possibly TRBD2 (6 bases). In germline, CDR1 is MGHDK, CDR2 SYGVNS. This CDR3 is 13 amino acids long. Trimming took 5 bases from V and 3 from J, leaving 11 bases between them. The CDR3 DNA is TGTGCCAGCAGTCTAACGGAGGGCTACGAGCAGTACTTC. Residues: CASSLTEGYEQYF.

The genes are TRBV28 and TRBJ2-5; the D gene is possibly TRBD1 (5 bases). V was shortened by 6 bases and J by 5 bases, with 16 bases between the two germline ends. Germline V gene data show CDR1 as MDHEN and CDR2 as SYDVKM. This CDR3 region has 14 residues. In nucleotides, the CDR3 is TGTGCCAGCAGCCCCGCAGGGCGTAGGGAGACCCAGTACTTC. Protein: CASSPAGRRETQYF.

As DNA, the CDR3 is TGTGCCAGCAGCTCCGACAGGGGGACTCAGCCCCAGCATTTT. It specifies CASSSDRGTQPQHF. V gene TRBV6-1 combines with J gene TRBJ1-5; 9 bases are shared with TRBD1. Trimming removed 6 bases from V and 6 bases from J; junction bases left unmatched: 6. Germline CDR1 and CDR2: MNHNS and SASEGT. The CDR3 has 14 residues.

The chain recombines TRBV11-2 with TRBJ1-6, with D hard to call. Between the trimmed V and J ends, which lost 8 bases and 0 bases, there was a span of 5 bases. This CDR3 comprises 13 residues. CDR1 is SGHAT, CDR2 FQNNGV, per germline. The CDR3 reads CASGSSYNSPLHF. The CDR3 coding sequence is TGTGCCAGCGGGAGCTCCTATAATTCACCCCTCCACTTT.

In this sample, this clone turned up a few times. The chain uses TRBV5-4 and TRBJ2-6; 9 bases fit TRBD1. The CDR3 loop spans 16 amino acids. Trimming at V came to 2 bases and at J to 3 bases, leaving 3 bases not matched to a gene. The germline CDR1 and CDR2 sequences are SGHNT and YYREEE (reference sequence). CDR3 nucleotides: TGTGCCAGCAGCTTACAGGGGGCGGGTGGGGCCAACGTCCTGACTTTC. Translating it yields CASSLQGAGGANVLTF.

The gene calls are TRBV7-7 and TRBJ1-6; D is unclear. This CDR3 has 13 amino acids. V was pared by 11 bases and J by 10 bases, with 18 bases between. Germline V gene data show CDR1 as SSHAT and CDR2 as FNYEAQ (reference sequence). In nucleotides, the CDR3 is TGTGCCCCCCTCGGGTCCTTTTGGTCACCCCTCCACTTT. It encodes CAPLGSFWSPLHF. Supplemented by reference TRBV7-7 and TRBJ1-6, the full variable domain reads GAGVSQSPRYKVTKRGQDVTLRCDPISSHATLYWYQQALGQGPEFLTYFNYEAQPDKSGLPSDRFSAERPEGSISTLTIQRTEQRDSAMYRCAPLGSFWSPLHFGNGTRLTVT.

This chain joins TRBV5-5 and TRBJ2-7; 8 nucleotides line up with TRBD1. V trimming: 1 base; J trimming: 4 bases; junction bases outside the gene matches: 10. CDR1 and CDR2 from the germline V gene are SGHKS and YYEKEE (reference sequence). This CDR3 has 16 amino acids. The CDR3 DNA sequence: TGTGCCAGCAGCTTGCGGGGGACAGGTCTACTTTACGAGCAGTACTTC. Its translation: CASSLRGTGLLYEQYF.

The CDR3 DNA reads as TGTGCCAGCAGGGGGGACAGGGGGCTCCTCCTCGAGCAGTACTTC. This codes for CASRGDRGLLLEQYF. This sequence joins TRBV27 and TRBJ2-7, with TRBD1 matching over 12 bases. Germline V gene lookup returns CDR1 MNHEY and CDR2 SMNVEV (reference sequence). This CDR3 is built from 15 residues. Trimming removed 6 bases from V and 6 bases from J; junction bases left unmatched: 9.

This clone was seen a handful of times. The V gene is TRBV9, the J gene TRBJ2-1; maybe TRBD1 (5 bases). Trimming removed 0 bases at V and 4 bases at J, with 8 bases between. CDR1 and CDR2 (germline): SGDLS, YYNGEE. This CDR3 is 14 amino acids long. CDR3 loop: CASSVGAGYNEQFF. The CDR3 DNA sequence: TGTGCCAGCAGCGTAGGGGCAGGGTACAATGAGCAGTTCTTC. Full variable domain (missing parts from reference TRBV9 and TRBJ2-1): DSGVTQTPKHLITATGQRVTLRCSPRSGDLSVYWYQQSLDQGLQFLIQYYNGEERAKGNILERFSAQQFPDLHSELNLSSLELGDSALYFCASSVGAGYNEQFFGPGTRLTVL.

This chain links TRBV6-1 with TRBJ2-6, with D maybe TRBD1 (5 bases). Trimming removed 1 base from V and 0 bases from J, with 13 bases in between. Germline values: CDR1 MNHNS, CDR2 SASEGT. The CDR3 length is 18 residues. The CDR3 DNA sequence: TGTGCCAGCAGTGAAGGTCGACGGACATACTCTGGGGCCAACGTCCTGACTTTC. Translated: CASSEGRRTYSGANVLTF.

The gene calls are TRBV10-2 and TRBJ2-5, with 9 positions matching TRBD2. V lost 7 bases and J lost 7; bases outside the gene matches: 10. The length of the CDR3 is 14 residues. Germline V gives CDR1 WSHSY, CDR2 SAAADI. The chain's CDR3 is CASTRTSALGTQYF. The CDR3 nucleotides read TGCGCCAGCACCAGGACTAGCGCCCTGGGGACCCAGTACTTC.

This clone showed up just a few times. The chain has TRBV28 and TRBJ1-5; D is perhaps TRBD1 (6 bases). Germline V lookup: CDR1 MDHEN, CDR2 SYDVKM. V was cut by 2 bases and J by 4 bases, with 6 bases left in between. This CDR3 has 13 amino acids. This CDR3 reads CASSLTGNQPQHF. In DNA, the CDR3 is TGTGCCAGCAGTTTAACAGGGAATCAGCCCCAGCATTTT. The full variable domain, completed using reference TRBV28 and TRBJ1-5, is DVKVTQSSRYLVKRTGEKVFLECVQDMDHENMFWYRQDPGLGLRLIYFSYDVKMKEKGDIPEGYSVSREKKERFSLILESASTNQTSMYLCASSLTGNQPQHFGDGTRLSIL.

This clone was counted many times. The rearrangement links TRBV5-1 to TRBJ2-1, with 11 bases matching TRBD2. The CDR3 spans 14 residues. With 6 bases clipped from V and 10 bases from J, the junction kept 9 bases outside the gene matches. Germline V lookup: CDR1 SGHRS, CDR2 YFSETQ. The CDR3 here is CASTILAGDGEQFF. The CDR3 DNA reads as TGCGCCAGCACCATACTAGCGGGAGATGGGGAGCAGTTCTTC.

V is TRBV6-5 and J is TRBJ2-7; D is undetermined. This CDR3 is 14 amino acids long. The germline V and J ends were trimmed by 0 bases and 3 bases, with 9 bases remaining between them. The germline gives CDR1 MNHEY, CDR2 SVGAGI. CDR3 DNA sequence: TGTGCCAGCAGTTACTCGACGGGTTTCTACGAGCAGTACTTC. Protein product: CASSYSTGFYEQYF.

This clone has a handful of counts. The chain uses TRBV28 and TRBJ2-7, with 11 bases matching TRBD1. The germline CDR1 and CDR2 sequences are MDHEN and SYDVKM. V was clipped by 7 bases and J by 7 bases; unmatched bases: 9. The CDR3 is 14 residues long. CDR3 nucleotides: TGTGCCAGCACCTCGGGACAGGGGGTCTGGGAGCAGTACTTC. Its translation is CASTSGQGVWEQYF. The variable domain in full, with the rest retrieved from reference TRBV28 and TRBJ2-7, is DVKVTQSSRYLVKRTGEKVFLECVQDMDHENMFWYRQDPGLGLRLIYFSYDVKMKEKGDIPEGYSVSREKKERFSLILESASTNQTSMYLCASTSGQGVWEQYFGPGTRLTVT.

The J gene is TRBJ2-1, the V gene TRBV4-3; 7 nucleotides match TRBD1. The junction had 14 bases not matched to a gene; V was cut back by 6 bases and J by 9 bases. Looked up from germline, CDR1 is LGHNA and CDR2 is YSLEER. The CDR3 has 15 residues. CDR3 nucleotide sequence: TGCGCCAGCAGTCAAAGGGGGCTAGCTTCTCGTGAGCAGTTCTTC. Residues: CASSQRGLASREQFF.

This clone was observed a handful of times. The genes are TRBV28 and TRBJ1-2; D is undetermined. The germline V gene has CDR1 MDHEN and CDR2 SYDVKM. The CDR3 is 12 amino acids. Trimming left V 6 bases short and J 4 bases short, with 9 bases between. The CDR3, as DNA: TGTGCCAGCAGAGAGAACTTCTATGGCTACACCTTC. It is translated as CASRENFYGYTF.

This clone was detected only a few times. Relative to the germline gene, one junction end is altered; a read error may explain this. The CDR3 nucleotides read TGTGCCAGCAGCCTACCCCAATCGGGACATTCCTTCTTC. Translated: CASSLPQSGHSFF. The J gene is TRBJ2-7, the V gene TRBV6-6, with a weak D call TRBD1 (6 bases). The CDR3 consists of 13 residues. CDR1 is MNHNY and CDR2 is SVGAGI in the germline V gene (reference sequence).

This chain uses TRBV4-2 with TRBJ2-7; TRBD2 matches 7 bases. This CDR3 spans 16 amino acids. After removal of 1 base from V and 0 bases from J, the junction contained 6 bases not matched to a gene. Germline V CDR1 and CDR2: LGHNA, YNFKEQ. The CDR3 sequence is CASSQVGRESSYEQYF. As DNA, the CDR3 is TGTGCCAGCAGCCAAGTAGGGCGGGAGTCCTCCTACGAGCAGTACTTC.

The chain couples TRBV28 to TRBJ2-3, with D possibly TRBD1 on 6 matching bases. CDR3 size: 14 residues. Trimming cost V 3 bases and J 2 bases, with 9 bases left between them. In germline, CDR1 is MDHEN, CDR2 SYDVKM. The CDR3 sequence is CASSLQGITDTQYF. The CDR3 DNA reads TGTGCCAGCAGTTTGCAGGGGATCACAGATACGCAGTATTTT.

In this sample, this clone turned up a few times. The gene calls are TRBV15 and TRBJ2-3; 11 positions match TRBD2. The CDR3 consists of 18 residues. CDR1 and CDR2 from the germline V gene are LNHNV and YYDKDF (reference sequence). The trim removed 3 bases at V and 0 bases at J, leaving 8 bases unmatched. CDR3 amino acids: CATSSVWTSGYSTDTQYF. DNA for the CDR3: TGTGCCACCAGCAGCGTCTGGACTAGCGGGTACAGCACAGATACGCAGTATTTT. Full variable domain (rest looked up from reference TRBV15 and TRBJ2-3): DAMVIQNPRYQVTQFGKPVTLSCSQTLNHNVMYWYQQKSSQAPKLLFHYYDKDFNNEADTPDNFQSRRPNTSFCFLDIRSPGLGDTAMYLCATSSVWTSGYSTDTQYFGPGTRLTVL.

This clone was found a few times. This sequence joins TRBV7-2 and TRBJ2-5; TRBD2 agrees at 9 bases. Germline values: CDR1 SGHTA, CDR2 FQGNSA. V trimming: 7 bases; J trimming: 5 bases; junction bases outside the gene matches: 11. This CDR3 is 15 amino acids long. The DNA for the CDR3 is TGTGCCAGCACCACGGGGCTAGCGGGAACGGAGACCCAGTACTTC. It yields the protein CASTTGLAGTETQYF.

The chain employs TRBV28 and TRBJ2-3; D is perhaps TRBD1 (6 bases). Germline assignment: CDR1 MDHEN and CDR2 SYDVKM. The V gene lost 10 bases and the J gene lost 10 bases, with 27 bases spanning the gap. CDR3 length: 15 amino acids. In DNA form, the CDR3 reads TGTGCCACCAACTCCGGGACAAGAGATAAGAGGTCGCAGTATTTT. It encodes CATNSGTRDKRSQYF.

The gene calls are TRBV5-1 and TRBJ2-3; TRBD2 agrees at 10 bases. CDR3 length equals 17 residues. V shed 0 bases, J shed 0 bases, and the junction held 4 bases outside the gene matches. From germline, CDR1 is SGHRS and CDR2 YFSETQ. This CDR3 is CASSLASTSGSTDTQYF. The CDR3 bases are TGCGCCAGCAGCTTGGCCTCGACTAGCGGGAGCACAGATACGCAGTATTTT. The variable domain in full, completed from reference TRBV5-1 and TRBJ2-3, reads KAGVTQTPRYLIKTRGQQVTLSCSPISGHRSVSWYQQTPGQGLQFLFEYFSETQRNKGNFPGRFSGRQFSNSRSEMNVSTLELGDSALYLCASSLASTSGSTDTQYFGPGTRLTVL.

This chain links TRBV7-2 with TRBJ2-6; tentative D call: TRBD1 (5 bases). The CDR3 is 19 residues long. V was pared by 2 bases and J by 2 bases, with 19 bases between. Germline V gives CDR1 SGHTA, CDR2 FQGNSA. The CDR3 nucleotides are TGTGCCAGCAGCTTACCGAGACCGGCCGTAGGGGCTGGGGCCAACGTCCTGACTTTC. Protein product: CASSLPRPAVGAGANVLTF.